This TCR beta chain was captured in a study of T cells in Graves' hyperthyroidism and ophthalmopathy (dated by TCRdb to between 2018 and 2020). At the level of the whole study: Peripheral blood was collected at initial diagnosis, before any treatment. TCR V-J signatures able to tell the groups apart were searched for in a discovery cohort of 90 to 100 patients, of whom more than 40 had Graves' ophthalmopathy and roughly 57 had stable Graves' hyperthyroidism. Prospective prediction of ophthalmopathy was tested in an independent validation cohort consisting of roughly 19 hyperthyroidism patients and around 17 patients who later progressed to ophthalmopathy. The roughly 100 discovery patients were divided at random into training and test sets in a 7:3 ratio. In more than 5 Graves' hyperthyroidism patients, the study also compared T-cell repertoires from thyroid tissue with T-cell repertoires from blood. After sampling, hyperthyroidism patients received methimazole starting at 30 mg daily, and ophthalmopathy patients received high-dose intravenous methylprednisolone. TCR Vbeta CDR3 sequencing of 135 peripheral blood samples (43 ophthalmopathy, some 75 hyperthyroidism and 17 progressor patients) is reported in the paper. Results the study describes overall, beyond this receptor: Most expanded thyroid clonotypes (frequency above 0.001) were also detected in blood, suggesting blood repertoires may reflect thyroid immune responses. No statistical method was used to set the sample size in advance, and investigators knew the group allocation. In validation, the model predicted progression to ophthalmopathy with 65% to 71% sensitivity and around 72% specificity, a median of about 6.7 months before onset. A 13 V-J signature model separated ophthalmopathy from stable hyperthyroidism, with over 85% sensitivity and about 81% specificity in cross-validation and 80%/75% in testing.

V is reduced by 3 bases and J by 2 bases, leaving a spacing of 10 bases between them. The germline V gene (reference sequence) provides CDR1 SEHNR and CDR2 FQNEAQ. The CDR3 sequence holds 14 residues, the cysteine and phenylalanine included. This entry keeps only the CDR3 DNA: 42 bases, framed from base 1. Moderately to severely active disease, a Clinical Activity Score of at least 3, a NOSPECS grade of at least 4, and a duration under 3 months were present in ophthalmopathy patients. Any patient with an uncontrolled infection, another autoimmune disease, pregnancy or lactation was excluded. Diagnoses were established on the basis of clinical symptoms, serum thyroxine and TRAb, thyroid ultrasound, and orbital computed tomography. Ficoll-Paque density gradient centrifugation was used to isolate PBMCs from about 9 ml of fresh peripheral blood. Total RNA was extracted using Trizol reagent, and RNA quality was assessed on an Agilent 2100 Bioanalyzer.

To note about this clonotype: It lacks a known antigen. No base quality values were provided; no much bigger clone lies one nucleotide off.

The TCR beta CDR3 regions were amplified from the RNA transcripts. The TCR CDR3 was subjected to a first round of RT-PCR using the HTBI primer set and the Qiagen OneStep RT-PCR kit. The libraries were constructed in a second round of multiplex PCR and then size-selected and purified. Sequencing of the libraries was done on an Illumina HiSeq2000 using paired-end 100 bp reads. In the authors' own workflow: SOAPnuke was used to process the raw data, with reads discarded if the reads contained adapters or uncalled bases, had a mean Phred below 15, or lacked an exact constant-primer or identifier match. COPE v1.2.5 was used to merge high-quality paired reads, and clonotypes were defined as unique nucleotide sequences. Clonotypes were aligned to IMGT TRBV, TRBD and TRBJ reference segments using MiTCR v1.1. The analysis included only V-J combinations with a frequency above 0.0001, which together covered about 99% of the repertoires. A TCS score was defined as the ratio of F50 (clonal expansion) to E x V (chaos), with BLOSUM62-based TCRdist applied between CDR3 peptides within each V-J. Welch's t-statistics and random forest reduced roughly 530 V-J features to 13, which were used in a naive Bayes classifier (R e1071). The similarity between thyroid and blood repertoires was quantified using the Morisita-Horn index. TCRdb took the public reads, trimmed them with fastp at Q25, ran MiXCR for clone calling and kept in-frame beta chains. Identical CDR3 proteins give one entry, which carries the most common genes and DNA. The V and J calls, along with clone size, are taken from TCRdb and not from the paper's own processing. Present in this sample are approximately 58,000 distinct CDR3 sequences, roughly 49% of which were seen just once. Around 12% of the sample goes to the ten largest clones.

The material sequenced was blood. Here the chain combines TRBV7-9 and TRBJ2-5; the D gene cannot be named for sure. The TCR comes from a woman in her 30s with Graves' ophthalmopathy. The nucleotides read TGTGCCAGCAGCTTGGTTACGGAGCAAGAGACCCAGTACTTC. It specifies CASSLVTEQETQYF. Beyond the CDR3, the reference TRBV7-9 and TRBJ2-5 genes provide the residues; the full variable domain reads: DTGVSQNPRHKITKRGQNVTFRCDPISEHNRLYWYRQTLGQGPEFLTYFQNEAQLEKSRLLSDRFSAERPKGSFSTLEIQRTEQGDSAMYLCASSLVTEQETQYFGPGTRLLVL.